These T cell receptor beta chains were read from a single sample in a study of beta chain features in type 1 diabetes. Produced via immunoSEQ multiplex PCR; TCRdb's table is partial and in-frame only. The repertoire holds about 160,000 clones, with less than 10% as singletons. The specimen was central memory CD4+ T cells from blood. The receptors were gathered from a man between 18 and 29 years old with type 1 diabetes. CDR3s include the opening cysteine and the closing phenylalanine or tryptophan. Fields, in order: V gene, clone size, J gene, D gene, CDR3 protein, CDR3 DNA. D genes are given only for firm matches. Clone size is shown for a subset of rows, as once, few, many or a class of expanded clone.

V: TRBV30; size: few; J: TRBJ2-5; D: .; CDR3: CAWSVSLYQETQYF; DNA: TGTGCCTGGAGTGTAAGTCTATACCAAGAGACCCAGTACTTC
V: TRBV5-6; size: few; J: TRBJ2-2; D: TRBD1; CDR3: CASSLETGAGELFF; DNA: TGTGCCAGCAGCTTGGAGACAGGGGCCGGGGAGCTGTTTTTT
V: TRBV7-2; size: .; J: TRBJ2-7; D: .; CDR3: CASSPEEAQSTYEQYF; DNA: TGTGCCAGCAGCCCCGAAGAAGCGCAATCAACCTACGAGCAGTACTTC
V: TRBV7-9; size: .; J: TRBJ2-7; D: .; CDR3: CASSSISADEQYF; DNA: TGTGCCAGCAGCTCCATTTCCGCGGACGAGCAGTACTTC
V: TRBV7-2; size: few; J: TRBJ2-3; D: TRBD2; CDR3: CASSFSAGGRTDTQYF; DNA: TGTGCCAGCAGCTTTTCGGCGGGGGGACGCACAGATACGCAGTATTTT
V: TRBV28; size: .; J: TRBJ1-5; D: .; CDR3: CASSFSDRLAQHF; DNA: TGTGCCAGCAGTTTCTCCGACAGGTTAGCCCAGCATTTT
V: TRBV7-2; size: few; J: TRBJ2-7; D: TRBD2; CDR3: CASSVSGGFRYEQYF; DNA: TGTGCCAGCAGCGTAAGCGGGGGGTTCAGGTACGAGCAGTACTTC
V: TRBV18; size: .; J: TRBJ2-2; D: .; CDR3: CASSPGANTGELFF; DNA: TGTGCCAGCTCACCGGGAGCGAACACCGGGGAGCTGTTTTTT
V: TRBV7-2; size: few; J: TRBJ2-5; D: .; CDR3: CASSFIGAYQETQYF; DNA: TGTGCCAGCAGCTTCATTGGGGCGTACCAAGAGACCCAGTACTTC
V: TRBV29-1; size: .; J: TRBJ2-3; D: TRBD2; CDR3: CSVTSGSMDTQYF; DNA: TGCAGCGTAACTAGCGGGAGCATGGATACGCAATATTTT
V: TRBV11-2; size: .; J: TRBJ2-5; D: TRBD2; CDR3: CASSLGVAGGKETQYF; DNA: TGTGCCAGCAGCTTAGGAGTAGCGGGGGGCAAAGAGACCCAGTACTTC
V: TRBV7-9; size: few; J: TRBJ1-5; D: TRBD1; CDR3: CASSLASRGPSNQPQHF; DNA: TGTGCCAGCAGCTTAGCATCTAGGGGGCCTAGCAATCAGCCCCAGCATTTT
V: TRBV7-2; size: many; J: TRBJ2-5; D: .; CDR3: CASSPNLRGTQYF; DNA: TGTGCCAGCAGCCCGAACCTCAGGGGGACCCAGTACTTC
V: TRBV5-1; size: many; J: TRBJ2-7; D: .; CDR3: CASSFGTFYEQYF; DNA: TGCGCCAGCAGCTTCGGGACATTCTACGAGCAGTACTTC
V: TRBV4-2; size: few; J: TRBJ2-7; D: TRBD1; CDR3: CASSLQGAASYEQYF; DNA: TGTGCCAGCAGTTTACAGGGGGCGGCCTCCTACGAGCAGTACTTC
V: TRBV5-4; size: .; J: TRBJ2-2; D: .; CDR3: CASSASGGNTGELFF; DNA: TGTGCCAGCAGCGCCTCCGGGGGGAACACCGGGGAGCTGTTTTTT
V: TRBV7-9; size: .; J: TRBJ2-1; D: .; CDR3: CASNMPGKEYGDEQFF; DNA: TGTGCCAGCAACATGCCGGGGAAAGAATATGGGGATGAGCAGTTCTTC
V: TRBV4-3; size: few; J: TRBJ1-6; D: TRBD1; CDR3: CASSLLPLGQGNSPLHF; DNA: TGCGCCAGCAGCTTACTTCCTCTGGGACAGGGTAATTCACCCCTCCACTTT
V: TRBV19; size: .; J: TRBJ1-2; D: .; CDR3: CASSEDRNLWGYTF; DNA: TGTGCCAGTAGCGAAGACAGGAATCTATGGGGCTACACCTTC
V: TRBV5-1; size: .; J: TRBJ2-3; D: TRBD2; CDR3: CASSSELAGGMNTQYF; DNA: TGCGCCAGCAGCTCTGAACTAGCGGGGGGAATGAATACGCAGTATTTT
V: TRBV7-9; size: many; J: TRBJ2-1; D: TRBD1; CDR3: CASSSRGNEQFF; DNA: TGTGCCAGCAGTTCCAGGGGGAATGAGCAGTTCTTC
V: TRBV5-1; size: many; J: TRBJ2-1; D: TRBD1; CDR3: CASSWPLTGAIPHEQFF; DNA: TGCGCCAGCAGCTGGCCCTTAACAGGGGCAATCCCCCATGAGCAGTTCTTC
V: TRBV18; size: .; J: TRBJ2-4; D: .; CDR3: CASSPGKNIQYF; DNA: TGTGCCAGCTCACCCGGGAAAAACATTCAGTACTTC
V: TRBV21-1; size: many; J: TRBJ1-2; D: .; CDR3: CASSNPGAGQGVYGYTF; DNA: TGTGCCAGCAGCAATCCAGGGGCCGGACAGGGGGTGTATGGCTACACCTTC
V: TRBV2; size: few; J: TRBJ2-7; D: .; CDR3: CASSEGAPTYEQYF; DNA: TGTGCCAGCAGTGAGGGGGCTCCGACCTACGAGCAGTACTTC